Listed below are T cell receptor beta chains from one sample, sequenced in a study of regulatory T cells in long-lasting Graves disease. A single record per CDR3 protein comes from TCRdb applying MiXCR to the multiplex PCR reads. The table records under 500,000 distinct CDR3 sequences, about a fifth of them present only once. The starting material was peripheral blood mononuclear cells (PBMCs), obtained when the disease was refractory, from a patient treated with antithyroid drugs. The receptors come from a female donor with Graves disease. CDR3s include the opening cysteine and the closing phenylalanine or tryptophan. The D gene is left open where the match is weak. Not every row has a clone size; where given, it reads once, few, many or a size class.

CASSRLKGNTEAFF	TGTGCCAGCAGTCGCTTGAAGGGTAACACTGAAGCTTTCTTT	NA	NA	TRBV27	TRBJ1-1
CASSTDKKSMGTEAFF	TGTGCCAGCAGTACAGACAAAAAGTCTATGGGTACTGAAGCTTTCTTT	many	NA	TRBV6-1	TRBJ1-1
CASSVPDRANYGYTF	TGCGCCAGCAGTGTTCCGGACAGGGCTAACTATGGCTACACCTTC	many	TRBD1	TRBV10-1	TRBJ1-2
CASSPLDRANEKLFF	TGTGCCAGCTCACCACTCGACAGGGCAAATGAAAAACTGTTTTTT	many	TRBD1	TRBV18	TRBJ1-4
CASSIRNHEAFF	TGTGCCAGTAGTATTCGGAACCATGAAGCTTTCTTT	NA	NA	TRBV19	TRBJ1-1
CAWSEGQGYGYTF	TGTGCCTGGAGTGAGGGACAGGGGTACGGCTACACCTTC	many	TRBD1	TRBV30	TRBJ1-2
CASSSTLEPNSYNEQFF	TGTGCCAGCAGCTCGACTCTAGAGCCCAACTCCTACAATGAGCAGTTCTTC	few	NA	TRBV11-2	TRBJ2-1
CASSPGVAGNQPQHF	TGTGCCAGCAGCCCCGGAGTGGCTGGCAATCAGCCCCAGCATTTT	many	NA	TRBV3-1	TRBJ1-5
CASSYSGQALHF	TGTGCCAGCAGTTACTCCGGACAGGCCCTCCACTTT	many	TRBD1	TRBV6-5	TRBJ1-6
CASSFTVNTEAFF	TGTGCCAGCAGCTTCACAGTTAACACTGAAGCTTTCTTT	many	NA	TRBV7-2	TRBJ1-1
CASSETAGAADTQYF	TGTGCCAGCAGTGAGACAGCGGGAGCGGCAGATACGCAGTATTTT	few	TRBD2	TRBV6-1	TRBJ2-3
CASSQTVDSNQPQHF	TGTGCCAGCAGCCAGACGGTGGATAGCAATCAGCCCCAGCATTTT	NA	NA	TRBV14	TRBJ1-5
CASSLAFAPGQKNTEAFF	TGTGCCAGCAGCTTAGCGTTCGCCCCTGGGCAAAAGAACACTGAAGCTTTCTTT	many	NA	TRBV7-2	TRBJ1-1
CASSFRGAPHTDTQYF	TGTGCCAGCAGCTTCCGGGGTGCCCCTCACACAGATACGCAGTATTTT	NA	NA	TRBV13	TRBJ2-3
CATGGRVDEQYF	TGTGCCACCGGGGGCAGGGTTGACGAGCAGTACTTC	few	NA	TRBV6-1	TRBJ2-7
CASSPRQGSWDEQYF	TGTGCCAGCAGCCCTAGACAGGGGTCCTGGGATGAGCAGTACTTC	few	TRBD1	TRBV7-9	TRBJ2-7
CASRPTLISGQETQYF	TGTGCCAGCAGACCGACCCTTATTAGCGGGCAAGAGACCCAGTACTTC	many	TRBD2	TRBV6-2/TRBV6-3	TRBJ2-5
CASSLMAGTGTEQYF	TGTGCCAGCAGTTTAATGGCCGGGACAGGGACCGAGCAGTACTTC	NA	TRBD1	TRBV27	TRBJ2-7
CASSYVSQNTGELFF	TGTGCCAGCAGTTACGTATCCCAGAACACCGGGGAGCTGTTTTTT	many	NA	TRBV6-5	TRBJ2-2
CASRGRGGAPSNEQFF	TGTGCCAGCAGGGGTCGTGGGGGCGCCCCCAGCAATGAGCAGTTCTTC	NA	NA	TRBV2	TRBJ2-1
CATSDPSSGNTKNIQYF	TGTGCCACCAGTGATCCCTCCAGCGGGAATACCAAAAACATTCAGTACTTC	NA	TRBD2	TRBV24-1	TRBJ2-4
CASSYGAQGYEQYF	TGTGCCAGCAGTTACGGGGCCCAGGGCTACGAGCAGTACTTC	many	NA	TRBV6-5	TRBJ2-7
CSGGQMNTEAFF	TGCAGCGGGGGACAGATGAACACTGAAGCTTTCTTT	many	TRBD1	TRBV29-1	TRBJ1-1
CASGDRVGELFF	TGTGCTAGTGGTGACAGGGTTGGGGAGCTGTTTTTT	many	TRBD1	TRBV12-5	TRBJ2-2
CSVFDRGGEQYF	TGCAGCGTTTTCGACAGGGGGGGCGAGCAGTACTTC	few	TRBD1	TRBV29-1	TRBJ2-7
CSAMGQGPSEQYF	TGCAGTGCTATGGGACAGGGGCCCTCGGAGCAGTACTTC	NA	TRBD1	TRBV20-1	TRBJ2-7
CASSRDSLEAFF	TGTGCCAGCAGCCGGGACAGTCTAGAAGCTTTCTTT	many	TRBD1	TRBV11-1	TRBJ1-1
CASSQPAREQYF	TGCGCCAGCAGCCAACCCGCGCGAGAGCAGTACTTC	NA	NA	TRBV4-1	TRBJ2-7
CASSLGHPPGYEQYF	TGTGCCAGCAGCTTAGGGCACCCCCCTGGGTACGAGCAGTACTTC	many	NA	TRBV11-2	TRBJ2-7
CASSPKGTSGYEQYF	TGTGCCAGCTCACCAAAGGGCACTAGCGGCTACGAGCAGTACTTC	NA	TRBD2	TRBV18	TRBJ2-7
CASSLVAGGSYEQYF	TGTGCCAGCAGCTTAGTTGCAGGGGGCTCCTACGAGCAGTACTTC	many	TRBD1	TRBV7-2	TRBJ2-7
CASNLSKLRGRNTEAFF	TGTGCCAGCAATTTATCGAAGCTAAGGGGGCGGAACACTGAAGCTTTCTTT	many	TRBD1	TRBV6-1	TRBJ1-1
CASRRQGENNEQFF	TGTGCCAGCAGACGACAGGGAGAGAACAATGAGCAGTTCTTC	NA	TRBD1	TRBV7-9	TRBJ2-1
CASSPKTGYEQYF	TGTGCCAGCTCACCGAAGACGGGGTACGAGCAGTACTTC	NA	NA	TRBV18	TRBJ2-7
CASSPGSEQFF	TGTGCCAGCTCACCAGGGAGCGAGCAGTTCTTC	NA	NA	TRBV18	TRBJ2-1
CASSLAYYEQYF	TGTGCCAGCAGCTTAGCTTACTACGAGCAGTACTTC	many	NA	TRBV7-2	TRBJ2-7
CASSSSSENSYEQYF	TGTGCCAGCAGCTCTTCCAGCGAGAACTCCTACGAGCAGTACTTC	NA	NA	TRBV11-2	TRBJ2-7
CASSQWGDEQYF	TGTGCCAGCAGCCAGTGGGGCGACGAGCAGTACTTC	few	NA	TRBV7-8	TRBJ2-7
CASSSGPLEAFF	TGTGCCAGCAGTTCCGGACCTCTCGAGGCTTTCTTT	many	NA	TRBV28	TRBJ1-1
CASSFSSGEKLFF	TGTGCCAGCAGTTTCAGCTCTGGTGAAAAACTGTTTTTT	many	NA	TRBV28	TRBJ1-4
CASTLAGGETQYF	TGTGCCAGCACCTTAGCGGGAGGAGAGACCCAGTACTTC	many	TRBD2	TRBV28	TRBJ2-5
CSARARATTEAFF	TGCAGTGCTAGAGCCAGGGCCACGACTGAAGCTTTCTTT	NA	NA	TRBV20-1	TRBJ1-1
CASSAFARTGIRQFF	TGTGCCAGCAGCGCCTTCGCCAGGACAGGGATTAGGCAGTTCTTC	few	TRBD1	TRBV2	TRBJ2-1
CASSHGGRYTEAFF	TGTGCCAGTAGTCATGGCGGAAGGTACACTGAAGCTTTCTTT	NA	NA	TRBV19	TRBJ1-1
CATTIDRSPGNTIYF	TGTGCCACCACGATTGACAGGAGCCCTGGAAACACCATATATTTT	NA	NA	TRBV24-1	TRBJ1-3
CASATRVSWEETQYF	TGTGCCAGCGCCACACGGGTTAGTTGGGAAGAGACCCAGTACTTC	many	NA	TRBV3-1	TRBJ2-5
CASSSTGTGYTEAFF	TGTGCCAGCAGTAGTACCGGGACAGGGTACACTGAAGCTTTCTTT	many	TRBD1	TRBV12-3/TRBV12-4	TRBJ1-1
CASSPYTGSPGEQYF	TGTGCCAGCAGCCCCTACACAGGGTCCCCCGGCGAGCAGTACTTC	many	NA	TRBV28	TRBJ2-7
CASSPQTGISEAFF	TGTGCCAGCAGTCCACAGACAGGAATCAGTGAAGCTTTCTTT	many	NA	TRBV27	TRBJ1-1